This T cell receptor beta chain came from a study of CD8 T cells in ankylosing spondylitis. Study-wide findings and caveats: Characteristic, it appeared, of ankylosing spondylitis blood was a TCR beta motif of 7 or 8 highly homologous variants.

From the 5' RACE reads, TCRdb called clonotypes with MiXCR, one entry per CDR3 protein. The sample consists of some 300,000 distinct CDR3 sequences, around 20% of them appearing once. The CDR3 extends over 14 amino acids. The J segment lost 12 bases and the V segment lost 7 bases, leaving 11 bases of the junction unmatched. This clonotype was picked up one time. The antigen remains unidentified. The chain couples TRBV12-3 or TRBV12-4 to TRBJ2-1; 11 bases match TRBD2. The source material was blood, either unsorted or a sorted T cell fraction (not recorded which). This sequence originates from a female donor with ankylosing spondylitis or in good health (not recorded which). The CDR3 bases are TGTGCCAGCACCAAGACTAGCGGGATACGTGCGCAGTTCTTC. Its translation is CASTKTSGIRAQFF.